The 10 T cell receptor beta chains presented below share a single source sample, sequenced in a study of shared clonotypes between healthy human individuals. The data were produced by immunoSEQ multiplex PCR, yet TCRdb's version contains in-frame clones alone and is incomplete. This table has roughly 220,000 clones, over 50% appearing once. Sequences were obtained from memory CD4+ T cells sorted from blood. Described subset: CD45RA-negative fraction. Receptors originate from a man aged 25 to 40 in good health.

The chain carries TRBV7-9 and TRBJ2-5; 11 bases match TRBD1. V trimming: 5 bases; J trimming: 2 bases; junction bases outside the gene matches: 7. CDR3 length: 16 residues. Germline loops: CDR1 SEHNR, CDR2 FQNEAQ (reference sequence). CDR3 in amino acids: CASSHGDRGEQETQYF. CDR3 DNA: TGTGCCAGCAGCCACGGGGACAGGGGGGAACAAGAGACCCAGTACTTC. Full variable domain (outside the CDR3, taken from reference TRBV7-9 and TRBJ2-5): DTGVSQNPRHKITKRGQNVTFRCDPISEHNRLYWYRQTLGQGPEFLTYFQNEAQLEKSRLLSDRFSAERPKGSFSTLEIQRTEQGDSAMYLCASSHGDRGEQETQYFGPGTRLLVL.

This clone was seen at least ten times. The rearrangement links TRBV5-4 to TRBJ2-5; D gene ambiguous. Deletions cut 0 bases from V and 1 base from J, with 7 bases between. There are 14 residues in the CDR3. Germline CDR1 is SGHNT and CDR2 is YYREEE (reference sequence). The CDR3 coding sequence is TGTGCCAGCAGCTTGGTGGGGTTCCAAGAGACCCAGTACTTC. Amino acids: CASSLVGFQETQYF.

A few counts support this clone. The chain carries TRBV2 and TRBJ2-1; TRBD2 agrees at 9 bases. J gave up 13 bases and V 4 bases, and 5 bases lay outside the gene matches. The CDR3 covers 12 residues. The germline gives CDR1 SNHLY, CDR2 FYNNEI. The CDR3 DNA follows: TGTGCCAGCAGTGTAGCGGGAGAGGGTCAGTTCTTC. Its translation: CASSVAGEGQFF.

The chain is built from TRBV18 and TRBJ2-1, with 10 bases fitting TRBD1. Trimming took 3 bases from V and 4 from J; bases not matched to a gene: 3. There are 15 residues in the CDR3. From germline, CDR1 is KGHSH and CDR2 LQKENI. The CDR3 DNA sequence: TGTGCCAGCTCACCGGGGACAGGGGTATACAATGAGCAGTTCTTC. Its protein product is CASSPGTGVYNEQFF.

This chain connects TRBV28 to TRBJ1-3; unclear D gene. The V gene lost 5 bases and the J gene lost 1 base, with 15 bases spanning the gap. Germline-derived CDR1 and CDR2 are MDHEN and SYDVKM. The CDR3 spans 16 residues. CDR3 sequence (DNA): TGTGCCAGCAGTGCCGGGGTCTTCCTTTCTGGAAACACCATATATTTT. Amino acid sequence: CASSAGVFLSGNTIYF. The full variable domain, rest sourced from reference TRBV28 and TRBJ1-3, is DVKVTQSSRYLVKRTGEKVFLECVQDMDHENMFWYRQDPGLGLRLIYFSYDVKMKEKGDIPEGYSVSREKKERFSLILESASTNQTSMYLCASSAGVFLSGNTIYFGEGSWLTVV.

This chain's CDR3 is CASSPRREGVDTGELFF. The CDR3 region has the DNA TGTGCCAGCTCACCCAGGCGGGAGGGCGTGGACACCGGGGAGCTGTTTTTT. The V gene is TRBV18, the J gene TRBJ2-2; TRBD2 agrees at 9 bases. This CDR3 is 17 amino acids long. With 3 bases clipped from V and 3 bases from J, the junction kept 8 bases outside the gene matches. From germline, CDR1 is KGHSH and CDR2 LQKENI.

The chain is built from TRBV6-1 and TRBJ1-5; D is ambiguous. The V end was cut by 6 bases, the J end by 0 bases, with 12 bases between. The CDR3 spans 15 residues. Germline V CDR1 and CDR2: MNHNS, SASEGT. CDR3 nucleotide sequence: TGTGCCAGCAGACTCAGAGAATATAGCAATCAGCCCCAGCATTTT. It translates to CASRLREYSNQPQHF.

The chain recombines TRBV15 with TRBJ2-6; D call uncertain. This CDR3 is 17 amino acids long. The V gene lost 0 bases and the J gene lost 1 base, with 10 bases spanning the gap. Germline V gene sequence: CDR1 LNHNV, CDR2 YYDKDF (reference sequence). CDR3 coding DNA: TGTGCCACCAGCAGAGAAGGGATGGTTTCTGGGGCCAACGTCCTGACTTTC. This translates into CATSREGMVSGANVLTF.

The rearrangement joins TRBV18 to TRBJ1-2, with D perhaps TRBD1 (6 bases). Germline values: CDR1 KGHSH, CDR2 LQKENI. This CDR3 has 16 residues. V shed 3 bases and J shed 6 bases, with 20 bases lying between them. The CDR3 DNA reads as TGTGCCAGCTCACCTACTAGTTATCGACAGGTTAATGGCTACACCTTC. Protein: CASSPTSYRQVNGYTF. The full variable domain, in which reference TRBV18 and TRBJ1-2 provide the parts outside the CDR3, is NAGVMQNPRHLVRRRGQEARLRCSPMKGHSHVYWYRQLPEEGLKFMVYLQKENIIDESGMPKERFSAEFPKEGPSILRIQQVVRGDSAAYFCASSPTSYRQVNGYTFGSGTRLTVV.

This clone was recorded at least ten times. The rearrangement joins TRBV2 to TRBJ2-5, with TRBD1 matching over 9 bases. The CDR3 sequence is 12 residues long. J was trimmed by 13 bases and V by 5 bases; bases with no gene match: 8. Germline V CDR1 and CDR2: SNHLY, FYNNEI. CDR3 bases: TGTGCCAGCAGTTCTTCCGGGACAGGGTTGTACTTC. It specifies CASSSSGTGLYF.